The 7 T cell receptor beta chains in this list originate from one sample, sequenced in a study of shared T cell receptors in the human thymus. Produced via immunoSEQ multiplex PCR; TCRdb's table is partial and in-frame only. The sample comprises hundreds of thousands of clones, around 82% of which are singletons, and about 0.013% rests with the top ten. These data were also reused for a study on human thymus T cells.

The specimen sequenced was thymocytes. These receptors were collected from a boy younger than two with a congenital heart defect.

The gene calls are TRBV11-2 and TRBJ2-7, with TRBD1 matching 7 bases. In germline, CDR1 is SGHAT, CDR2 FQNNGV. The CDR3 is 13 amino acids. The J segment lost 5 bases and the V segment lost 5 bases, leaving 6 bases of the junction unmatched. CDR3 sequence: CASSAHRGNEQYF. In DNA form, the CDR3 reads TGTGCCAGCAGCGCTCACAGGGGAAACGAGCAGTACTTC.

This clone came up a few times. V gene TRBV28 combines with J gene TRBJ1-3, with D perhaps matching TRBD1 (6 bases). The CDR3 consists of 18 residues. Germline V gene lookup returns CDR1 MDHEN and CDR2 SYDVKM. V shed 1 base and J shed 4 bases, with 20 bases lying between them. CDR3 DNA: TGTGCCAGCAGTTTATCCCACCCTGGGGGGGCGGGAGGAAACACCATATATTTT. This encodes CASSLSHPGGAGGNTIYF.

The table lists this clone with a few counts. This sequence joins TRBV15 and TRBJ2-7, with TRBD2 identical over 7 bases. CDR1 is LNHNV and CDR2 is YYDKDF in the germline V gene (reference sequence). V lost 1 base and J lost 4; bases outside the gene matches: 4. The CDR3 runs to 14 residues. CDR3 bases: TGTGCCACCAGCAGAGGCCCAGCGGGATACGAGCAGTACTTC. Its translation is CATSRGPAGYEQYF.

This chain uses TRBV12-5 with TRBJ2-7, with D possibly matching TRBD1 (5 bases). V was trimmed by 5 bases and J by 7 bases, leaving 15 bases between them. This CDR3 has 13 residues. Germline lookup yields CDR1 LGHNT and CDR2 FRNRAP. CDR3 sequence reads: CASGPIKGWEQYF. CDR3 DNA sequence: TGTGCTAGTGGTCCGATTAAGGGGTGGGAGCAGTACTTC.

This chain joins TRBV28 and TRBJ2-7; 10 bases are shared with TRBD2. Trimming cost V 3 bases and J 1 base; bases outside gene matches: 6. The CDR3 extends over 16 amino acids. The germline V gene encodes CDR1 MDHEN and CDR2 SYDVKM. Written as DNA, the CDR3 is TGTGCCAGCAGTTTCCGGCTAGCGGGGGCATCCTACGAGCAGTACTTC. Amino acids: CASSFRLAGASYEQYF.

The V call is TRBV14, the J call TRBJ2-5; D remains unclear. The CDR3 totals 11 residues. V lost 5 bases, J lost 3 bases, and 4 bases lay in between. The germline CDR1 and CDR2 sequences are SGHDN and FVKESK. CDR3 region: CASSSKETQYF. The CDR3 DNA follows: TGTGCCAGCAGCTCAAAAGAGACCCAGTACTTC.

The chain is built from TRBV28 and TRBJ2-3, with D possibly TRBD2 on 6 matching bases. Between the trimmed V and J ends, which lost 5 bases and 4 bases, there was a span of 13 bases. Germline CDR1 reads MDHEN; CDR2 reads SYDVKM. CDR3 length: 14 amino acids. CDR3: CASSVTRDSDTQYF. CDR3 sequence (DNA): TGTGCCAGCAGTGTGACTAGAGATTCAGATACGCAGTATTTT.